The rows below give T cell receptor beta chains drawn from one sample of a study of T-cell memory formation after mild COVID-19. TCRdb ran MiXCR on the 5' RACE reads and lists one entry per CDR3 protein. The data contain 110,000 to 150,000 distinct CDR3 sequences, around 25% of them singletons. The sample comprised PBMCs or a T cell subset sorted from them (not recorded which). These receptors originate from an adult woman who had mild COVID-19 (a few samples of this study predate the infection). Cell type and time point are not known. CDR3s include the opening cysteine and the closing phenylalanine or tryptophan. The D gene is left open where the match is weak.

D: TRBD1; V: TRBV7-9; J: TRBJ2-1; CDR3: CASSLTRGDRGSNEQFF
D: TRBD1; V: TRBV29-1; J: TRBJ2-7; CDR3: CSVEFPGTGAYEQYF
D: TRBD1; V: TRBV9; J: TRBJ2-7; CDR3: CASSAGGHYEQYF
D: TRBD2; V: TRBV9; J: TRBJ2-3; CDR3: CASSLGAGASTDTQYF
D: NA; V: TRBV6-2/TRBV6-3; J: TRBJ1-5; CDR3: CASSYKIGANYQPQHF
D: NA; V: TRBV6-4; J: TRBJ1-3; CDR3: CARRTTMGSGNTIYF
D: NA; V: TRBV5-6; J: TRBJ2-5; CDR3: CASRHGNKNF
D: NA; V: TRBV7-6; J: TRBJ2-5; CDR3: CASSLGADQETQYF
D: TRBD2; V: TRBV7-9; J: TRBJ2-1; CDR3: CASSYSGGAFSYNEQFF
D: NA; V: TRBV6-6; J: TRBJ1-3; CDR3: CASSSGLGNTIYF
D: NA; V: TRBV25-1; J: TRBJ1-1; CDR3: CASSLGSTEAFF
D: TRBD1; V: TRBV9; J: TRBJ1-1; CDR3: CASRATGADEAFF
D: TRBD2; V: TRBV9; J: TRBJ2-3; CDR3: CASSVDGSPGGTPISGQYF
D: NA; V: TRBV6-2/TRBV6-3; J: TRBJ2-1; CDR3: CASSYRGVGNEQFF
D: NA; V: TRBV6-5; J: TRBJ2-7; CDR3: CASKLAWNYEQYF
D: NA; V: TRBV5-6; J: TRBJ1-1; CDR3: CASSAGAINTEAFF
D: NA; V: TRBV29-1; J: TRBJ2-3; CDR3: CSVEKVARPYTDTQYF
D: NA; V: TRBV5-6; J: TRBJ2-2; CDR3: CASRTGPNTGELFF
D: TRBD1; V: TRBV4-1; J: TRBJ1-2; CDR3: CASSQSRDRVNSDYGYTF
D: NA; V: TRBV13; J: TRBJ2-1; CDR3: CASSPIASRYNEQFF